The source of this TCR beta chain is a study of T cell repertoires in cytomegalovirus infection. Study background: Through public TCR beta signatures, both CMV infection and matching HLA type were indicated. Regarding the study as a whole: HLA-C-restricted CMV clonotypes gave the most frequent clonotype in two of eight donors. Cumulative public TCR beta family frequency identified CMV carriers with the relevant HLA.

Comments on this clonotype: The antigen is not known.

CDR3 size: 15 residues. J was trimmed by 3 bases and V by 3 bases; bases with no gene match: 7. TCRdb independently ran MiXCR on the reads; one entry per CDR3 protein. The sample consists of roughly 640,000 distinct CDR3 sequences, 24% of them appearing once. Sequenced material: CD8+ T cells from PBMCs. The rearrangement uses TRBV12-3 or TRBV12-4 and TRBJ1-1; 7 nucleotides align to TRBD1. The source is a human donor in good health (CMV status not recorded). Some clones in this sample may be carry-over from other donors' samples. The CDR3 DNA reads as TGTGCCAGCAGTTTTCGGGGCCAGGGGGACACTGAAGCTTTCTTT. Translating gives CASSFRGQGDTEAFF.